The TCR beta chain described here comes from a study of cytomegalovirus exposure and HLA in healthy donors. Overall study findings and caveats: Further analysis, carried out later, found HLA-associated TCR beta chains more clonally expanded than equally common other chains.

Despite likely unrecorded immune exposures, the donors were nominally healthy at the time of sampling. 60 Vbeta and 13 Jbeta primers were used in PCR. The repertoire was sequenced with immunoSEQ multiplex PCR; TCRdb's copy has only in-frame clones and lacks some. The data show about 200,000 clones, approximately 79% seen once. From germline, CDR1 is LGHNA and CDR2 YSLEER. J gave up 9 bases and V 1 base, and 4 bases lay outside the gene matches. The CDR3 is made up of 15 amino acids. Regarding this clone: What it binds is unknown.

This clonotype was obtained from a girl under 18 in good health and CMV-seropositive. The J gene is TRBJ1-6, the V gene TRBV4-3; TRBD1 aligns across 9 bases. Sequenced sample: PBMCs. The CDR3 sequence is CASSQVRGQGSPLHF. The CDR3 DNA follows: TGCGCCAGCAGCCAAGTTCGGGGACAGGGTTCACCCCTCCACTTT.